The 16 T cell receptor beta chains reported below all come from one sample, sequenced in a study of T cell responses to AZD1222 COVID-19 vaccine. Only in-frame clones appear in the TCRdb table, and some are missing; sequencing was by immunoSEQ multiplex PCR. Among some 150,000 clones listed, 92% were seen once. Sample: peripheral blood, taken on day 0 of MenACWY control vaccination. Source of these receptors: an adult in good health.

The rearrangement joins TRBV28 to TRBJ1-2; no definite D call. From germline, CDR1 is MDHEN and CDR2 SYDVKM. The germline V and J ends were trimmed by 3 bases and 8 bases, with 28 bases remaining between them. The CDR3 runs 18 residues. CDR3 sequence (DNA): TGTGCCAGCAGTTTTACGGGTAGAGGCACCGGGCGGTCTGAGGGCTACACCTTC. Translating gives CASSFTGRGTGRSEGYTF.

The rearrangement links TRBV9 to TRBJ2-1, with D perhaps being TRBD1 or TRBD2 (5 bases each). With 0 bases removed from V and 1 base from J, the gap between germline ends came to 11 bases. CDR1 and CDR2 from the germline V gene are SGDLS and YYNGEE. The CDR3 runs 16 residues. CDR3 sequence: CASSVVGTDSYNEQFF. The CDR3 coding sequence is TGTGCCAGCAGCGTAGTCGGGACGGATTCCTACAATGAGCAGTTCTTC.

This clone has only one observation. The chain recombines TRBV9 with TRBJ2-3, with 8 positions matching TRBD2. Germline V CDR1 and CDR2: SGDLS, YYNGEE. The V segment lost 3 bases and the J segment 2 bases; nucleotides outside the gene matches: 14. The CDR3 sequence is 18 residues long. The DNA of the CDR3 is TGTGCCAGCAGCGACCCGGGACTAGGTCCTTTCGTCACAGATACGCAGTATTTT. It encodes CASSDPGLGPFVTDTQYF. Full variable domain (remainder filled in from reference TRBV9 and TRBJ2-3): DSGVTQTPKHLITATGQRVTLRCSPRSGDLSVYWYQQSLDQGLQFLIQYYNGEERAKGNILERFSAQQFPDLHSELNLSSLELGDSALYFCASSDPGLGPFVTDTQYFGPGTRLTVL.

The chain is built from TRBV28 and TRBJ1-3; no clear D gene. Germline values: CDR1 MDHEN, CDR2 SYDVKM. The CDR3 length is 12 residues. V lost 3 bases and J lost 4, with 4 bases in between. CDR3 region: CASSFSGNTIYF. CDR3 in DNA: TGTGCCAGCAGTTTTTCGGGAAACACCATATATTTT.

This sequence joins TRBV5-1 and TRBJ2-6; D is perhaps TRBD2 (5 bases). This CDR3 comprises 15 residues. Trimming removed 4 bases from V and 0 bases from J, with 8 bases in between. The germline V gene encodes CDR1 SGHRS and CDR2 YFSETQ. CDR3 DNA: TGCGCCAGCAGCCGGGATGCCTCTGGGGCCAACGTCCTGACTTTC. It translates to CASSRDASGANVLTF.

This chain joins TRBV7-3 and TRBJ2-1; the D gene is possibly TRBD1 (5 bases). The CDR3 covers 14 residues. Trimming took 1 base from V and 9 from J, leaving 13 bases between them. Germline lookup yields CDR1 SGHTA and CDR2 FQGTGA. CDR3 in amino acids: CASSLRAGQGEQFF. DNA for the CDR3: TGTGCCAGCAGCTTAAGGGCAGGCCAGGGTGAGCAGTTCTTC.

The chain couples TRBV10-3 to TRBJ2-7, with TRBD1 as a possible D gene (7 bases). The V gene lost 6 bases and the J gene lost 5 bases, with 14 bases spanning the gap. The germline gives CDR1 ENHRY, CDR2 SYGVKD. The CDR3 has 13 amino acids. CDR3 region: CAISGPRGDEQYF. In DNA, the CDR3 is TGTGCCATCAGCGGGCCCAGGGGGGACGAGCAGTACTTC.

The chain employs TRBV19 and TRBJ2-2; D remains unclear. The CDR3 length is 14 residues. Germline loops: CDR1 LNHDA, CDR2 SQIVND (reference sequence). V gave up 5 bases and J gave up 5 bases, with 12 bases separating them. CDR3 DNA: TGTGCCAGTAGTGTTGGGGATCCTACCGGGGAGCTGTTTTTT. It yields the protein CASSVGDPTGELFF.

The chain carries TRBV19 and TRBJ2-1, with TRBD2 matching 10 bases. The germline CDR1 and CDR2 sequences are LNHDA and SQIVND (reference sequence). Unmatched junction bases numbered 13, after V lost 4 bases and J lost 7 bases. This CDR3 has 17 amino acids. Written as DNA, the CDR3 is TGTGCCAGTAGTAAGTCTAGCGGGAGACTCGTTCATAATGAGCAGTTCTTC. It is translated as CASSKSSGRLVHNEQFF.

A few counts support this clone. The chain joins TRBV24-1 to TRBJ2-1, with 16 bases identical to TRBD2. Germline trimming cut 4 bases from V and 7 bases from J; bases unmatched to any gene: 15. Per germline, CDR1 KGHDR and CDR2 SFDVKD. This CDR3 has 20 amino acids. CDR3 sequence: CATSESWPGTSGRALNEQFF. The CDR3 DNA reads TGTGCCACCAGTGAATCGTGGCCCGGGACTAGCGGGAGGGCTTTGAATGAGCAGTTCTTC.

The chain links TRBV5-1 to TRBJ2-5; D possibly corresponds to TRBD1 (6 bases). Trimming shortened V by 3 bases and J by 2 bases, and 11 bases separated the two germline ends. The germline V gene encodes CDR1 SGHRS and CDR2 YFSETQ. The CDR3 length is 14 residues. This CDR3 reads CASSYGTPQETQYF. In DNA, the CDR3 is TGCGCCAGCAGCTACGGGACACCTCAAGAGACCCAGTACTTC.

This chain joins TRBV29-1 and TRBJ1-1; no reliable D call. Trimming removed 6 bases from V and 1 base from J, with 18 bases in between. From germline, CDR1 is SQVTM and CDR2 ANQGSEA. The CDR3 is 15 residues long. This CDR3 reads CSVPSGPQPNTEAFF. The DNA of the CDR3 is TGCAGCGTCCCCAGTGGTCCGCAACCGAACACTGAAGCTTTCTTT.

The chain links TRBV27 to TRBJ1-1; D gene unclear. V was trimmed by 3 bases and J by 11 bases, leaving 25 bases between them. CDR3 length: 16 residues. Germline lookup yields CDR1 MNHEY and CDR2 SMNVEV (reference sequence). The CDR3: CASSLLRGGSEESAFF. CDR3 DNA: TGTGCCAGCAGTTTGTTGCGAGGCGGCAGCGAGGAGTCTGCTTTCTTT.

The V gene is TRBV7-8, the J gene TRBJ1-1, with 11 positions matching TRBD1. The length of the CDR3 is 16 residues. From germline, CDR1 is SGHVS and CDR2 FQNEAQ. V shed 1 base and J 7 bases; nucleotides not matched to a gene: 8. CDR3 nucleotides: TGTGCCAGCAGCTTAGAAGGACAGGGGGCAAGGTTTGAAGCTTTCTTT. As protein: CASSLEGQGARFEAFF.

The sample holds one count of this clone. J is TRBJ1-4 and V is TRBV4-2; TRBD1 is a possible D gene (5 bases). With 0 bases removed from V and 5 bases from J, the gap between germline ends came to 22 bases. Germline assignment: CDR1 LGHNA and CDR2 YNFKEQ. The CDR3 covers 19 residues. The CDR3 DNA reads TGTGCCAGCAGCCAAGATCTGGGGGATAGGGGCAGTTCAAATGAAAAACTGTTTTTT. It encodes CASSQDLGDRGSSNEKLFF.

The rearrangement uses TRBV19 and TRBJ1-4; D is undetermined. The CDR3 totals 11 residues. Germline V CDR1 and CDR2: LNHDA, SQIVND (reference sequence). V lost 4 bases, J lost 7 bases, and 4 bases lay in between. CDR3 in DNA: TGTGCCAGTAGTACGGGTGAAAAACTGTTTTTT. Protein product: CASSTGEKLFF.